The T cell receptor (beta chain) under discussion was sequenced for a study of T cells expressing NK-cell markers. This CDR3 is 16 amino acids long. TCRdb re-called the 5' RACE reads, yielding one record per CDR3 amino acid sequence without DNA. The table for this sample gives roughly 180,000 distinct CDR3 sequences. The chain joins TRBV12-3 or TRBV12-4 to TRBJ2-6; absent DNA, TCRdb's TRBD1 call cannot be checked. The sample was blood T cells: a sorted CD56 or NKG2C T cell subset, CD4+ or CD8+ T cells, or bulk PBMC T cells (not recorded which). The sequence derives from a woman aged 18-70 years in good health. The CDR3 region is CASSPQGVPGANVLTF.